A single TCR beta chain is shown here with its context. Its specificity is unknown. Germline CDR1 reads SGDLS; CDR2 reads YYNGEE. After removal of 0 bases from V and 3 bases from J, the junction contained 5 bases not matched to a gene. This CDR3 has 15 residues. The data originate from a study of CD8 T cells in ankylosing spondylitis. Findings of the study overall: Earlier studies detected some motif variants in reactive arthritis synovial fluid and blood. A motif in TCR beta, a set of roughly 8 highly homologous variants, appeared characteristic of ankylosing spondylitis blood. There was reportedly significant enrichment of clones that were disease-linked in matched ankylosing spondylitis synovial fluid.

Quantitative 5'-RACE with molecular barcodes produced the TCR beta libraries. TCRdb fed the 5' RACE reads into MiXCR, producing one record per CDR3 protein. This sample yields approximately 150,000 distinct CDR3 sequences, of which roughly 34% are seen a single time; 5.5% to 7.5% belongs to the top ten. Sequenced: synovial fluid, either unsorted or a sorted T cell fraction (not recorded which). V usage is TRBV9 and J usage is TRBJ2-7; 8 bases match TRBD1. The source is a male donor with ankylosing spondylitis. The CDR3, as DNA: TGTGCCAGCAGCGTAGCGGCAGGGGGCCTCTACGAGCAGTACTTC. It yields the protein CASSVAAGGLYEQYF.